Included here is one T cell receptor beta chain sequence, with context. This CDR3 comprises 16 residues. Trimming left V 1 base short and J 1 base short, with 11 bases between. Looked up from germline, CDR1 is PRHDT and CDR2 is FYEKMQ (reference sequence). Generated by immunoSEQ multiplex PCR, the TCRdb table keeps only in-frame clones and is missing some. The sample includes approximately 190,000 clones, around 84% of them seen just once. The data originate from a study of blood T cell repertoires in COVID-19. At the level of the study: Acute and convalescent COVID-19 specimens originated in the United States, Italy and Spain.

The TCR was taken from a woman in her twenties or thirties who had been exposed to COVID-19. Sequenced: PBMCs or T cells enriched from blood (not recorded which). V usage is TRBV13 and J usage is TRBJ1-3; TRBD1 is a possible D gene (6 bases). The CDR3 DNA reads TGTGCCAGCAGCTTAGCAAACACAGGGTCTGGAAACACCATATATTTT. Its protein is CASSLANTGSGNTIYF.